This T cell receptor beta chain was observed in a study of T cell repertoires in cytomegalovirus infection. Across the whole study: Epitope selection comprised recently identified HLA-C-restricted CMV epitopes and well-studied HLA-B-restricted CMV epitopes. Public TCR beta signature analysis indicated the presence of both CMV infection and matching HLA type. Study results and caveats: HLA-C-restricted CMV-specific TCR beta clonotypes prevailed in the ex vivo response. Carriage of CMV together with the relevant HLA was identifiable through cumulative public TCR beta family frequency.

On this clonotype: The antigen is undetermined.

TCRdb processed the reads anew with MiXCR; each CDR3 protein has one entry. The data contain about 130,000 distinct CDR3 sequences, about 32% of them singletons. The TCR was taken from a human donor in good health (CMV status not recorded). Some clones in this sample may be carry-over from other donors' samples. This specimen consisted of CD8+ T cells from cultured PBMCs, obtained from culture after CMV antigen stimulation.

CDR3 amino acids: CASSLVSGLDEKLFF. CDR3 DNA: TGTGCCAGCAGCTTAGTTTCAGGGTTGGATGAAAAACTGTTTTTT. The J gene is TRBJ1-4, the V gene TRBV11-2; TRBD1 might be the D (5 bases). With 1 base removed from V and 6 bases from J, the gap between germline ends came to 12 bases. The length of the CDR3 is 15 residues. Per germline, CDR1 SGHAT and CDR2 FQNNGV.